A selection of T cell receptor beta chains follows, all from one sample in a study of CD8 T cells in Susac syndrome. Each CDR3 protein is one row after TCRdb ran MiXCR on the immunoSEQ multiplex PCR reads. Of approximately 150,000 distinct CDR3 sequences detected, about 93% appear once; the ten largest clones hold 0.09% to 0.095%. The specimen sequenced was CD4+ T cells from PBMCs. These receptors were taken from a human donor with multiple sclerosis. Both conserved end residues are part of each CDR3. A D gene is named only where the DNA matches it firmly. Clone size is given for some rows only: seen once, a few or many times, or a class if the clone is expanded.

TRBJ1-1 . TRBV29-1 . CSVGVGPEAFF TGCAGCGTTGGAGTGGGCCCTGAAGCTTTCTTT
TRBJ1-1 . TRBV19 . CASSTGQPNTEAFF TGTGCCAGTAGTACCGGACAGCCGAACACTGAAGCTTTCTTT
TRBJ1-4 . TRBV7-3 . CASSAMGGAQKKLFF TGTGCCAGCAGCGCCATGGGGGGGGCGCAGAAAAAACTGTTTTTT
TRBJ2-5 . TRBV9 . CASSPDRAQETQYF TGTGCCAGCAGCCCGGACAGAGCCCAAGAGACCCAGTACTTC
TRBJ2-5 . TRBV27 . CASSTGSKTQYF TGTGCCAGCAGCACAGGGAGCAAGACCCAGTACTTC
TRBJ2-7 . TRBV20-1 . CSARSDEQYF TGCAGTGCTAGATCGGACGAGCAGTACTTC
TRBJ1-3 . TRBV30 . CAWHRVFGNTIYF TGTGCCTGGCACAGGGTTTTCGGAAACACCATATATTTT
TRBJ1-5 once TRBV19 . CASTTTVRQPQHF TGTGCCAGTACCACCACCGTGCGGCAGCCCCAGCATTTT
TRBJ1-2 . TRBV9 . CASRRDIYGYTF TGTGCCAGCAGACGGGACATCTATGGCTACACCTTC
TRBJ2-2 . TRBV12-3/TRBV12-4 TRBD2 CASSLWLAGTGELFF TGTGCCAGCAGTTTGTGGCTAGCGGGAACCGGGGAGCTGTTTTTT
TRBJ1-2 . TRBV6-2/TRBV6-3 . CASGGHGYTF TGTGCCAGCGGGGGTCATGGCTACACCTTC
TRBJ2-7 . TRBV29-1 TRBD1 CSVDFRDRGPEQYF TGCAGCGTTGACTTCCGCGACAGGGGGCCCGAGCAGTACTTC
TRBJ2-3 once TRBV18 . CASSPIPGTTDTQYF TGTGCCAGCTCACCCATACCAGGGACCACAGATACGCAGTATTTT
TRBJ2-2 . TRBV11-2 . CASSLGAPYTGELFF TGTGCCAGCAGCTTAGGTGCGCCCTACACCGGGGAGCTGTTTTTT
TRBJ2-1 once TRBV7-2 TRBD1 CASSLDVGTGNNEQFF TGTGCCAGCAGCTTAGATGTGGGGACAGGCAACAATGAGCAGTTCTTC
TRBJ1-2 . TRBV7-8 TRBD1 CASSPGTGMEYGYTF TGTGCCAGCAGCCCGGGGACAGGGATGGAGTATGGCTACACCTTC
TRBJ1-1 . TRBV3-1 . CASSQEGGTEAFF TGTGCCAGCAGCCAAGAGGGGGGCACTGAAGCTTTCTTT
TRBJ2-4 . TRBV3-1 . CASSQPGDAKNIQYF TGTGCCAGCAGCCAGCCCGGGGACGCCAAAAACATTCAGTACTTC
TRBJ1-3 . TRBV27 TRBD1 CASSDRGLVGNTIYF TGTGCCAGCAGTGACAGGGGGCTGGTTGGAAACACCATATATTTT
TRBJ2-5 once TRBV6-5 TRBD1 CASSRQGLQTQYF TGTGCCAGCAGCAGACAGGGGTTGCAGACCCAGTACTTC
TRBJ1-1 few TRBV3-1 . CASSQGFRGTEAFF TGTGCCAGCAGCCAAGGTTTTCGGGGCACTGAAGCTTTCTTT
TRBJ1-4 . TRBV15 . CATSREPPGTSGGSGEKLFF TGTGCCACCAGCAGAGAACCCCCAGGAACATCCGGTGGGAGTGGTGAAAAACTGTTTTTT
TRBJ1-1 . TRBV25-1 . CASSEFSGDHQAFF TGTGCCAGCAGTGAATTCTCGGGGGATCACCAAGCTTTCTTT
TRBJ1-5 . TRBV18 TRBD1 CASSRTGDQPQHF TGTGCCAGCTCACGGACAGGGGATCAGCCCCAGCATTTT
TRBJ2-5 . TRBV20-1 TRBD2 CSASLAGRDNQYF TGCAGTGCTAGTCTAGCGGGACGGGATAACCAGTACTTC
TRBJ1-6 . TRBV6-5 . CASSYSSRALHF TGTGCCAGCAGTTACTCGAGCAGGGCCCTCCACTTT
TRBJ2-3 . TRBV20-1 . CSAGGGVTDTQYF TGCAGTGCGGGAGGCGGGGTTACAGATACGCAGTATTTT
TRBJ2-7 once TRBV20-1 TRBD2 CSAPKGGGERYEQYF TGCAGTGCTCCTAAGGGCGGGGGGGAGAGATACGAGCAGTACTTC
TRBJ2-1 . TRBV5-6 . CASSQKRGQQFF TGTGCCAGCAGCCAGAAGCGCGGTCAGCAGTTCTTC
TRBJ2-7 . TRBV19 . CASSMVGTNAYEQYF TGTGCCAGTAGTATGGTGGGAACGAACGCCTACGAGCAGTACTTC
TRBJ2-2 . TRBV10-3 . CAISGLRANTGELFF TGTGCCATCAGTGGTCTAAGGGCGAACACCGGGGAGCTGTTTTTT
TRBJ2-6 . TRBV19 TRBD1 CASSIQGAVGANVLTF TGTGCCAGTAGTATCCAGGGGGCGGTTGGGGCCAACGTCCTGACTTTC
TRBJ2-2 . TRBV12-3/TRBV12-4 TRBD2 CASSFSGVAGDTGELFF TGTGCCAGCAGTTTTAGTGGAGTAGCGGGAGACACCGGGGAGCTGTTTTTT